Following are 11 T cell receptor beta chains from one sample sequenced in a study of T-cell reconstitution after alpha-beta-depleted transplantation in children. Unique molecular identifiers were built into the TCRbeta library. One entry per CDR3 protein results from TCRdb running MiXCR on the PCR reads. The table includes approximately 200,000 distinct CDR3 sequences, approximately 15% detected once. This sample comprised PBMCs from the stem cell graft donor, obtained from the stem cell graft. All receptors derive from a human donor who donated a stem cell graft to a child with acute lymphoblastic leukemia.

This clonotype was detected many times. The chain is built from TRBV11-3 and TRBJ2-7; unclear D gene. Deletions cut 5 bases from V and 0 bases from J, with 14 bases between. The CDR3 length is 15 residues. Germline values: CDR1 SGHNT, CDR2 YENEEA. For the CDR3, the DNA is TGTGCCAGCAGCATCGGAGATGAAGCCTCCTACGAGCAGTACTTC. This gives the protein CASSIGDEASYEQYF.

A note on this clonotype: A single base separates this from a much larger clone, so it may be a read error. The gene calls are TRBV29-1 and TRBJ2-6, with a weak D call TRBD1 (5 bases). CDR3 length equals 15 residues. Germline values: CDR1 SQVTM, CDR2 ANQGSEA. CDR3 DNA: TGCAGCGTTTACGAGGACCCAGGTGGGGCCAACGGCCTGACTTTC. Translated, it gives CSVYEDPGGANGLTF.

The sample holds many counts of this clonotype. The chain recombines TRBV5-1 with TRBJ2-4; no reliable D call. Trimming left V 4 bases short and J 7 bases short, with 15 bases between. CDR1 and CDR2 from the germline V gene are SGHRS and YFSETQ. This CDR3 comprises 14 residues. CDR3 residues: CASSPTGEGNIQYF. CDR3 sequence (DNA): TGCGCCAGCAGCCCGACTGGGGAAGGGAACATTCAGTACTTC. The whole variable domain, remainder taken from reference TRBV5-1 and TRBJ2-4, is KAGVTQTPRYLIKTRGQQVTLSCSPISGHRSVSWYQQTPGQGLQFLFEYFSETQRNKGNFPGRFSGRQFSNSRSEMNVSTLELGDSALYLCASSPTGEGNIQYFGAGTRLSVL.

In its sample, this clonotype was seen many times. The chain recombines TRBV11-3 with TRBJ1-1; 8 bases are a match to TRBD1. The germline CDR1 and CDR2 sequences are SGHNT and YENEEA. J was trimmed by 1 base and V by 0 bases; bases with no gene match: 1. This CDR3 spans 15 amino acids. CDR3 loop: CASSLDGQGNTEAFF. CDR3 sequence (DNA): TGTGCCAGCAGCTTAGACGGACAGGGGAACACTGAAGCTTTCTTT.

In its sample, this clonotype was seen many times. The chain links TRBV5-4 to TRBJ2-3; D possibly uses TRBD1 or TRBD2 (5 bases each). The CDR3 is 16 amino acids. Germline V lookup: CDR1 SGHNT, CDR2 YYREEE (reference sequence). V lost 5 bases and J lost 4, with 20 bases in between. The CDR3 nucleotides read TGTGCCAGCAGGAAAACAGGCCCCCGGAGGTCAGATACGCAGTATTTT. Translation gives CASRKTGPRRSDTQYF.

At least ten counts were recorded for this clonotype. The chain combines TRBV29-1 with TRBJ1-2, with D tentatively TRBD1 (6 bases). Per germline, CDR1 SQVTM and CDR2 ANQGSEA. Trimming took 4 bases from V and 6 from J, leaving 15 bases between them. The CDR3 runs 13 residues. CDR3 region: CSVVFQGSHGYTF. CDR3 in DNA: TGCAGCGTTGTTTTTCAGGGGTCGCATGGCTACACCTTC. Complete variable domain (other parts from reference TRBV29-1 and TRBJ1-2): SAVISQKPSRDICQRGTSLTIQCQVDSQVTMMFWYRQQPGQSLTLIATANQGSEATYESGFVIDKFPISRPNLTFSTLTVSNMSPEDSSIYLCSVVFQGSHGYTFGSGTRLTVV.

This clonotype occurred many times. The CDR3 sequence is CASSTSVQGRDTQYF. CDR3 bases: TGTGCCAGCAGTACCTCAGTGCAGGGGAGAGATACGCAGTATTTT. V and J are TRBV6-2 or TRBV6-3 and TRBJ2-3; the D gene is possibly TRBD1 (6 bases). Germline CDR1 reads MNHEY; CDR2 reads SVGEGT. Trimming removed 5 bases at V and 5 bases at J, with 17 bases between. There are 15 residues in the CDR3.

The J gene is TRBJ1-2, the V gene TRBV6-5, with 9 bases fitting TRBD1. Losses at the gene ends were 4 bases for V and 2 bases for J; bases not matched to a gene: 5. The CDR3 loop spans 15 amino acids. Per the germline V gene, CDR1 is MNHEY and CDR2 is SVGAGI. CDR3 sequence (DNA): TGTGCCAGCAGTTCGATTGGACAGGGGAACTATGGCTACACCTTC. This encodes CASSSIGQGNYGYTF.

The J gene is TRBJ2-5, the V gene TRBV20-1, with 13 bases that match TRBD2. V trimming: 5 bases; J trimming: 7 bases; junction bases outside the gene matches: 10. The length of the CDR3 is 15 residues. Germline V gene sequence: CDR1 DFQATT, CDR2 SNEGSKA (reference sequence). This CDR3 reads CSAYGTSGTGGTQYF. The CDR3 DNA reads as TGCAGTGCTTACGGGACTAGCGGGACCGGGGGGACCCAGTACTTC.

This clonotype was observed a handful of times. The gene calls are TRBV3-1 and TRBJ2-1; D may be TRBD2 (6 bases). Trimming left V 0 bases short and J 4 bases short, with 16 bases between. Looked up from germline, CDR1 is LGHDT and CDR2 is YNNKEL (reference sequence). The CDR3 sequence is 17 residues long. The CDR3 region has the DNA TGTGCCAGCAGCCAAGATCCCCCAGCGGGCGGGTACAATGAGCAGTTCTTC. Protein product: CASSQDPPAGGYNEQFF.

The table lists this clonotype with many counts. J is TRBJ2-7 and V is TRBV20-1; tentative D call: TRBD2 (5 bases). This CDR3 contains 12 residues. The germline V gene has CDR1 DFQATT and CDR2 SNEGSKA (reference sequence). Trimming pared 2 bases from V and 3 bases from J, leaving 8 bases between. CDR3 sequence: CSARPGGYEQYF. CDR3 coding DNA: TGCAGTGCTAGACCCGGAGGCTACGAGCAGTACTTC.